Listed below are T cell receptor beta chains from one sample, sequenced in a study of blood T cells in healthy people across ages. TCRdb passed the 5' RACE reads through MiXCR, listing each CDR3 protein once. The table shows around 1,000,000 distinct CDR3 sequences, with around 25% occurring only once. Another study also made use of these data, one on T cells of mothers and their children.

Sequenced material: blood. The receptors were gathered from a girl aged 2 to 10 in good health. Both conserved end residues are part of each CDR3. D genes are given only for firm matches.

TRBV7-9	TRBJ2-5	TRBD2	15	CASSGAAGEGETQYF
TRBV11-2	TRBJ2-3	.	15	CASNYLAALTDTQYF
TRBV27	TRBJ1-6	.	13	CASSQWEGSALHF
TRBV7-8	TRBJ2-5	.	14	CASSQGRAQETQYF
TRBV29-1	TRBJ1-1	.	12	CSVLIVNTEAFF
TRBV5-1	TRBJ1-1	.	15	CASSGVTQGNTEAFF
TRBV4-2	TRBJ2-7	TRBD2	17	CASSHTPTGLVSNEQYF
TRBV15	TRBJ2-4	TRBD1	15	CATSPTGKAKNIQYF
TRBV19	TRBJ2-5	.	15	CASSILAGVEETQYF
TRBV12-5	TRBJ1-2	.	19	CASGLTIRLTGTGGDGYTF
TRBV10-3	TRBJ2-4	TRBD2	18	CAISESRLASGGAEVQYF
TRBV15	TRBJ2-3	TRBD1	16	CATSRTGGERTDTQYF
TRBV12-3/TRBV12-4	TRBJ2-5	.	16	CASSPEGQTQEETQYF
TRBV11-2	TRBJ2-7	TRBD1	16	CASSLDSGTGGHEQYF
TRBV5-6	TRBJ2-1	TRBD2	16	CASSTGGLDLYNEQFF
TRBV21-1	TRBJ2-7	.	14	CASSKVSGGYEQYF
TRBV18	TRBJ1-2	.	15	CASSPLEDPDRGYTF
TRBV4-1	TRBJ2-7	.	14	CASSQVSGNREQYF
TRBV6-6	TRBJ2-3	TRBD2	13	CASFTSGTALAYF
TRBV7-7	TRBJ2-2	.	15	CASSLQPTGTGELFF
TRBV9	TRBJ2-3	.	13	CASNEGITDTQYF
TRBV24-1	TRBJ2-1	.	13	CATEARSYNEQFF
TRBV4-1	TRBJ2-2	.	15	CASSQETGNTGELFF
TRBV29-1	TRBJ1-3	.	14	CSVVGHRSGNTIYF